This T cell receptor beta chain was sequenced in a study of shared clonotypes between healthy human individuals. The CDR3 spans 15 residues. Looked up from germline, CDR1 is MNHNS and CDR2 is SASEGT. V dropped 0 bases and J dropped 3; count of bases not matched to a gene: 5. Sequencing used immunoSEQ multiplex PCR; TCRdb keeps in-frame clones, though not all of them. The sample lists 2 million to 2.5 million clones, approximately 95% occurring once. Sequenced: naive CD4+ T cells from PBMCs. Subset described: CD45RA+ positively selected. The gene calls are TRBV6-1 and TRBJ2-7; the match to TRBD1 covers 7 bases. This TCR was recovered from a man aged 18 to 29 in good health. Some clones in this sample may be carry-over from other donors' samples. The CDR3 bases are TGTGCCAGCAGTGAAGCGCCGGACAGGCGCTACGAGCAGTACTTC. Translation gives CASSEAPDRRYEQYF.